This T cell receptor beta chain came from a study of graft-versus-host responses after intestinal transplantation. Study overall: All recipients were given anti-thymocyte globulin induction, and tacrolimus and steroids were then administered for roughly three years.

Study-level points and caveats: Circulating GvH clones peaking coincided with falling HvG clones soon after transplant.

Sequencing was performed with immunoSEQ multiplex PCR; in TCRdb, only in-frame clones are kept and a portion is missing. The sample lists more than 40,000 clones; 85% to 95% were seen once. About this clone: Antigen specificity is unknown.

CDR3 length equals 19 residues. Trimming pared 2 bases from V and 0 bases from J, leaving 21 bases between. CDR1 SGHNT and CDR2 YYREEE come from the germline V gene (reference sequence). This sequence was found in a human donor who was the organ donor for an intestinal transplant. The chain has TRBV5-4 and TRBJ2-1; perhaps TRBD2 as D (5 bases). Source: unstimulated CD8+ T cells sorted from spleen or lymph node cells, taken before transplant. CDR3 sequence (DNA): TGTGCCAGCAGCTTAGAGGGTTTGGTGGGCATGACCTCCTACAATGAGCAGTTCTTC. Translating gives CASSLEGLVGMTSYNEQFF.